What follows are 27 T cell receptor beta chains derived from one specimen sequenced in a study of cytomegalovirus exposure and HLA in healthy donors. In the PCR, 60 Vbeta and 13 Jbeta primers were used. Sequencing used immunoSEQ multiplex PCR; TCRdb keeps in-frame clones, though not all of them. The table has about 130,000 clones, 64% seen once. The source material was PBMCs. The receptor set was obtained from a woman aged 35 to 49 in good health and CMV-seronegative.

V is TRBV30 and J is TRBJ1-6; possibly TRBD1 for D (6 bases). V was cut by 2 bases and J by 7 bases, with 21 bases left in between. This CDR3 has 17 amino acids. Germline V gene sequence: CDR1 GTSNPN, CDR2 SVGIG (reference sequence). CDR3 nucleotides: TGTGCCTGGAGTTTCTTGGGACACATCGCAGGGAATTCACCCCTCCACTTT. It yields the protein CAWSFLGHIAGNSPLHF.

Only one count was recorded for this clone. The chain has TRBV19 and TRBJ2-3; tentative D call: TRBD2 (7 bases). Trimming removed 10 bases at V and 0 bases at J, with 23 bases between. Germline CDR1 and CDR2: LNHDA and SQIVND (reference sequence). This CDR3 is 17 amino acids long. The CDR3 DNA sequence: TGTGCCACCTCCCAGGAGTCGGGGGGCCGTAGCACAGATACGCAGTATTTT. Protein: CATSQESGGRSTDTQYF.

The chain uses TRBV30 and TRBJ2-5; 14 bases are a match to TRBD2. V shed 1 base and J 2 bases; nucleotides not matched to a gene: 3. The CDR3 runs 16 residues. Germline values: CDR1 GTSNPN, CDR2 SVGIG (reference sequence). Written as DNA, the CDR3 is TGTGCCTGGAGTGCTGGACTAGCGGGGGGTCAAGAGACCCAGTACTTC. Translated: CAWSAGLAGGQETQYF.

CDR3 coding DNA: TGTGCCAGCAGCTTACAATACCGGACAGGAGTGAACACTGAAGCTTTCTTT. This gives the protein CASSLQYRTGVNTEAFF. J is TRBJ1-1 and V is TRBV11-1, with 7 bases matching TRBD1. V gave up 2 bases and J gave up 0 bases; unmatched junction bases: 9. This CDR3 contains 17 residues. In germline, CDR1 is SGHAT, CDR2 FQDESV (reference sequence).

The chain employs TRBV10-3 and TRBJ2-5, with 7 bases aligning to TRBD1. From germline, CDR1 is ENHRY and CDR2 SYGVKD. There are 13 residues in the CDR3. V lost 5 bases, J lost 5 bases, and 5 bases stayed unmatched. CDR3 loop: CAISLRQGETQYF. In nucleotides, the CDR3 is TGTGCCATCAGTCTAAGACAGGGCGAGACCCAGTACTTC.

The V gene is TRBV27, the J gene TRBJ1-2; 8 nucleotides align to TRBD1. This CDR3 has 12 residues. Germline V gene sequence: CDR1 MNHEY, CDR2 SMNVEV (reference sequence). Losses at the gene ends were 8 bases for V and 3 bases for J; bases not matched to a gene: 2. In DNA form, the CDR3 reads TGTGCCAGCGGGGACAGGTACTATGGCTACACCTTC. It specifies CASGDRYYGYTF.

V usage is TRBV5-4 and J usage is TRBJ2-1; 9 nucleotides align to TRBD1. The V segment lost 0 bases and the J segment 10 bases; nucleotides outside the gene matches: 5. The germline V gene has CDR1 SGHNT and CDR2 YYREEE (reference sequence). This CDR3 is built from 14 residues. CDR3 in amino acids: CASSLGTGTGEQFF. Written as DNA, the CDR3 is TGTGCCAGCAGCTTGGGGACAGGGACAGGGGAGCAGTTCTTC. The entire variable domain, with the rest obtained from reference TRBV5-4 and TRBJ2-1, is as follows: ETGVTQSPTHLIKTRGQQVTLRCSSQSGHNTVSWYQQALGQGPQFIFQYYREEENGRGNFPPRFSGLQFPNYSSELNVNALELDDSALYLCASSLGTGTGEQFFGPGTRLTVL.

The rearrangement links TRBV2 to TRBJ1-2; TRBD1 agrees at 9 bases. Germline CDR1 SNHLY, CDR2 FYNNEI. This CDR3 has 13 residues. The J segment lost 3 bases and the V segment lost 5 bases, leaving 1 base of the junction unmatched. CDR3 loop: CASSRQGDYGYTF. In nucleotides, the CDR3 is TGTGCCAGCAGTAGACAGGGGGACTATGGCTACACCTTC.

V gene TRBV27 combines with J gene TRBJ1-5; D uncertain. In germline, CDR1 is MNHEY, CDR2 SMNVEV (reference sequence). V was trimmed by 4 bases and J by 0 bases, leaving 7 bases between them. This CDR3 is 14 amino acids long. Here the CDR3 reads CASSSGFSNQPQHF. The CDR3 DNA reads TGTGCCAGCAGTTCGGGGTTTAGCAATCAGCCCCAGCATTTT.

The gene calls are TRBV5-8 and TRBJ2-5; TRBD1 matches at 7 bases. Germline V lookup: CDR1 SGHTS, CDR2 YDEGEE. The CDR3 totals 16 residues. Losses at the gene ends were 0 bases for V and 5 bases for J; bases not matched to a gene: 10. This CDR3 reads CASSLGDRATGETQYF. The CDR3 DNA sequence: TGTGCCAGCAGCTTGGGTGACAGGGCCACGGGGGAGACCCAGTACTTC.

Only one count was recorded for this clone. The rearrangement uses TRBV7-2 and TRBJ1-5, with D possibly TRBD1 on 5 matching bases. The V gene's germline CDR1 is SGHTA and CDR2 FQGNSA. V gave up 5 bases and J gave up 2 bases, with 10 bases separating them. The CDR3 is 14 residues long. This chain's CDR3 is CASSLQQGNQPQHF. The DNA for the CDR3 is TGTGCCAGCAGCCTCCAACAGGGCAATCAGCCCCAGCATTTT. The full variable domain, in which reference TRBV7-2 and TRBJ1-5 provide the parts outside the CDR3, is GAGVSQSPSNKVTEKGKDVELRCDPISGHTALYWYRQSLGQGLEFLIYFQGNSAPDKSGLPSDRFSAERTGGSVSTLTIQRTQQEDSAVYLCASSLQQGNQPQHFGDGTRLSIL.

The chain uses TRBV7-2 and TRBJ1-4; 7 nucleotides line up with TRBD1. Trimming removed 4 bases from V and 8 bases from J; junction bases left unmatched: 4. This CDR3 is 13 amino acids long. Per germline, CDR1 SGHTA and CDR2 FQGNSA. The CDR3 protein is CASSWDRWEKLFF. CDR3 nucleotides: TGTGCCAGCAGCTGGGACAGATGGGAAAAACTGTTTTTT.

This clone was detected only a few times. DNA for the CDR3: TGTGCCAGCAGTTCCCGGGGAGGATATAGCAATCAGCCCCAGCATTTT. This sequence encodes CASSSRGGYSNQPQHF. The J gene is TRBJ1-5, the V gene TRBV28; D gene uncertain. The CDR3 length is 16 residues. CDR1 and CDR2 (germline): MDHEN, SYDVKM. Trimming removed 4 bases from V and 0 bases from J, with 13 bases in between.

This chain uses TRBV27 with TRBJ2-3; 7 positions agree with TRBD1. Losses at the gene ends were 6 bases for V and 1 base for J; bases not matched to a gene: 1. The V gene's germline CDR1 is MNHEY and CDR2 SMNVEV (reference sequence). This CDR3 is built from 13 residues. The CDR3 loop is CASRGTGTDTQYF. DNA for the CDR3: TGTGCCAGCAGGGGGACAGGCACAGATACGCAGTATTTT.

The V gene is TRBV27, the J gene TRBJ1-6, with 8 bases lining up with TRBD1. The CDR3 runs to 16 residues. Germline assignment: CDR1 MNHEY and CDR2 SMNVEV (reference sequence). V trimming: 9 bases; J trimming: 6 bases; junction bases outside the gene matches: 13. Here the CDR3 reads CASQFGTDRGNSPLHF. The CDR3 bases are TGTGCCAGTCAGTTTGGCACCGACAGGGGTAATTCACCCCTCCACTTT.

Only one count was recorded for this clone. This same CDR3 is encoded by further DNA sequences in the sample. The J gene is TRBJ1-5, the V gene TRBV15, with TRBD1 matching over 8 bases. Germline loops: CDR1 LNHNV, CDR2 YYDKDF (reference sequence). V was clipped by 1 base and J by 7 bases; unmatched bases: 6. CDR3 length: 15 amino acids. CDR3 coding DNA: TGTGCCACCAGCAGAGGAGGACAGGGTGGACAGCCCCAGCATTTT. As protein: CATSRGGQGGQPQHF.

The chain has TRBV19 and TRBJ1-5; no clear D gene. CDR1 and CDR2 (germline): LNHDA, SQIVND (reference sequence). This CDR3 has 15 residues. Trimming took off 7 bases at V and 0 bases at J, with 13 bases between the two ends. CDR3: CASKTQRNSNQPQHF. As DNA, the CDR3 is TGTGCCAGTAAGACACAAAGAAATAGCAATCAGCCCCAGCATTTT.

This chain joins TRBV27 and TRBJ1-1; D not resolved. Germline V lookup: CDR1 MNHEY, CDR2 SMNVEV (reference sequence). CDR3 length: 13 amino acids. Between the trimmed V and J ends, which lost 1 base and 2 bases, there was a span of 5 bases. The CDR3 loop reads CASSLWLNTEAFF. As DNA, the CDR3 is TGTGCCAGCAGTTTATGGCTTAACACTGAAGCTTTCTTT.

The genes are TRBV7-9 and TRBJ1-1; 9 bases fit TRBD1. The ends lost 1 base at V and 7 bases at J; junction bases unmatched: 4. Germline lookup yields CDR1 SEHNR and CDR2 FQNEAQ (reference sequence). The CDR3 is 14 amino acids. In DNA, the CDR3 is TGTGCCAGCAGCTTAGGGGACAGGGCAGGTGAAGCTTTCTTT. Its translation is CASSLGDRAGEAFF.

The chain combines TRBV30 with TRBJ1-2; 8 nucleotides agree with TRBD1. This CDR3 is built from 15 residues. Trimming at V came to 0 bases and at J to 6 bases, leaving 9 bases not matched to a gene. Germline V gene data show CDR1 as GTSNPN and CDR2 as SVGIG (reference sequence). CDR3 nucleotides: TGTGCCTGGAGTGTAGGACAGGGTTATATGAATGGCTACACCTTC. It yields the protein CAWSVGQGYMNGYTF.

This sequence joins TRBV7-2 and TRBJ2-3; 14 bases agree with TRBD2. Germline V gene lookup returns CDR1 SGHTA and CDR2 FQGNSA. This CDR3 region has 17 residues. The V gene end was trimmed by 4 bases and the J gene end by 0 bases; junction bases not matched to a gene: 3. CDR3 sequence (DNA): TGTGCCAGCAGCTCGACTAGCGGGGGGGCTAGCACAGATACGCAGTATTTT. Translated: CASSSTSGGASTDTQYF.

The rearrangement joins TRBV11-2 to TRBJ2-7; tentatively, D is TRBD1 (5 bases). V was pared by 7 bases and J by 1 base, with 8 bases between. Per the germline V gene, CDR1 is SGHAT and CDR2 is FQNNGV. The CDR3 runs to 12 residues. The DNA of the CDR3 is TGTGCCAGCACCAAGGGGTCCTACGAGCAGTACTTC. This gives the protein CASTKGSYEQYF. The whole variable domain, remainder taken from reference TRBV11-2 and TRBJ2-7, is EAGVAQSPRYKIIEKRQSVAFWCNPISGHATLYWYQQILGQGPKLLIQFQNNGVVDDSQLPKDRFSAERLKGVDSTLKIQPAKLEDSAVYLCASTKGSYEQYFGPGTRLTVT.

J is TRBJ1-2 and V is TRBV4-3, with TRBD1 matching over 10 bases. Germline V lookup: CDR1 LGHNA, CDR2 YSLEER. CDR3 length: 17 residues. With 3 bases clipped from V and 2 bases from J, the junction kept 9 bases outside the gene matches. Here the CDR3 DNA reads TGCGCCAGCAGCCAGGACAGGGGGGGGAGGGCGAACTATGGCTACACCTTC. This sequence encodes CASSQDRGGRANYGYTF.

This clone came up many times. The V and J genes are TRBV5-5 and TRBJ2-7; 9 positions agree with TRBD1. Germline V gene data show CDR1 as SGHKS and CDR2 as YYEKEE (reference sequence). The CDR3 is 15 residues long. After removal of 3 bases from V and 6 bases from J, the junction contained 10 bases not matched to a gene. Written as DNA, the CDR3 is TGTGCCAGCAGCTCGGGACAGGGTCGGGAGAGCGAGCAGTACTTC. This gives the protein CASSSGQGRESEQYF.

This clone was seen more than once but under ten times. The chain uses TRBV5-1 and TRBJ2-7; 9 bases are a match to TRBD1. The CDR3 runs 13 residues. Germline V gene lookup returns CDR1 SGHRS and CDR2 YFSETQ. J gave up 4 bases and V 3 bases, and 2 bases lay outside the gene matches. The CDR3, as DNA: TGCGCCAGCAGCTGGACAGGGGAATACGAGCAGTACTTC. It codes for CASSWTGEYEQYF.

This clone was seen a single time. This CDR3 is CASRGGGTGTYSNQPQHF. DNA of the CDR3: TGTGCCAGCAGGGGGGGTGGGACAGGGACTTATAGCAATCAGCCCCAGCATTTT. V gene TRBV27 combines with J gene TRBJ1-5; TRBD1 matches at 9 bases. The CDR3 covers 18 residues. With 6 bases clipped from V and 0 bases from J, the junction kept 12 bases outside the gene matches. CDR1 and CDR2 from the germline V gene are MNHEY and SMNVEV (reference sequence).

This clone was found a few times. This CDR3 is CASSQMSEHNEQFF. DNA for the CDR3: TGTGCCAGCAGCCAAATGAGCGAGCATAATGAGCAGTTCTTC. The chain employs TRBV14 and TRBJ2-1; no definite D call. Looked up from germline, CDR1 is SGHDN and CDR2 is FVKESK. V lost 2 bases and J lost 7, with 12 bases in between. The CDR3 is 14 amino acids. The full variable domain, with the rest looked up from reference TRBV14 and TRBJ2-1, is EAGVTQFPSHSVIEKGQTVTLRCDPISGHDNLYWYRRVMGKEIKFLLHFVKESKQDESGMPNNRFLAERTGGTYSTLKVQPAELEDSGVYFCASSQMSEHNEQFFGPGTRLTVL.